These T cell receptor beta chains were read from a single sample in a study of response to subunit inactivated influenza vaccine. TCRdb passed the RT-PCR reads through MiXCR, listing each CDR3 protein once. The sample comprises hundreds of thousands of distinct CDR3 sequences, roughly 12% of which are singletons, and approximately 11% rests with the top ten. The same sample was also studied in work on T cells expressing NK-cell markers.

The sample in question was PBMCs from blood, obtained on the day of vaccination. These receptors all stem from a man in his fifties who received an inactivated influenza vaccine. Both conserved end residues are part of each CDR3. A D gene is named only where the DNA matches it firmly. Only some rows state a clone size, as once, few, many or a class for expanded clones.

>NA|many|TRBV28|TRBJ2-7
TGTGCCAGCAAGTGGGGCTATGGACGGGGACTTTCCTACGAGCAGTACTTC
CASKWGYGRGLSYEQYF
>TRBD2|few|TRBV28|TRBJ2-5
TGTGCCAGCAGTCTCCCCGGGGGGGCAGACCAAGAGACCCAGTACTTC
CASSLPGGADQETQYF
>NA|few|TRBV9|TRBJ2-1
TGTGCCAGCAGCCCAGGGGACGGCCGGGGGTATGAGCAGTTCTTC
CASSPGDGRGYEQFF
>NA|NA|TRBV20-1|TRBJ2-7
TGCAGTGCTAGAGAAGCCTCAATGGGCTACGAGCAGTACTTC
CSAREASMGYEQYF
>NA|few|TRBV29-1|TRBJ2-1
TGCAGCGGCAGGGGAGGCAATGAGCAGTTCTTC
CSGRGGNEQFF
>TRBD2|few|TRBV9|TRBJ2-1
TGTGCCAGCAGCGAGAGGGCAGGACTAGCGGGAGGGTACAATGAGCAGTTCTTC
CASSERAGLAGGYNEQFF
>TRBD2|few|TRBV6-2/TRBV6-3|TRBJ2-1
TGTGCCAGCAGTTACGTTGGGCTAGCGGGGGGGCTCGGTGAGCAGTTCTTC
CASSYVGLAGGLGEQFF
>TRBD1|NA|TRBV7-2|TRBJ2-3
TGTGCCAGCAGCCCCCAGACAGGGGGTGGCACAGATACGCAGTATTTT
CASSPQTGGGTDTQYF
>NA|few|TRBV28|TRBJ2-5
TGTGCCAGCAGCCCCTCTCCAGGGGAGGGGGAGACCCAGTACTTC
CASSPSPGEGETQYF
>NA|few|TRBV20-1|TRBJ2-3
TGCAGGCTGCTAGATTCCAGGGGCGCAGATACGCAGTATTTT
CRLLDSRGADTQYF
>NA|few|TRBV21-1|TRBJ2-3
TGTGCCAGCAGCAGACCGACTAGCGGAGACACAGATACGCAGTATTTT
CASSRPTSGDTDTQYF
>NA|few|TRBV9|TRBJ1-2
TGTGCCAGCAGGAAGCAGGCAGGGGAAGGAAGTACGGGCTACACCTTC
CASRKQAGEGSTGYTF
>NA|few|TRBV13|TRBJ1-1
TGTGCCAGCAGCTTACGACAGCCCGCCACTGAAGCTTTCTTT
CASSLRQPATEAFF
>TRBD1|few|TRBV6-2/TRBV6-3|TRBJ1-2
TGTGCCAGCAGTCCCCGGGGGACAGGGTTCGGCTACACCTTC
CASSPRGTGFGYTF
>TRBD2|NA|TRBV7-9|TRBJ2-7
TGTGCCAGCAGCCGTAGCGGGAGGAGGAACGAGCAGTACTTC
CASSRSGRRNEQYF
>NA|many|TRBV5-1|TRBJ1-4
TGCGCCAGCAGCTTGGGAACGTCTCCAACTAATGAAAAACTGTTTTTT
CASSLGTSPTNEKLFF
>NA|few|TRBV20-1|TRBJ2-5
TGCAGTGCTAGAGACGGGAGAGGGGGAGAGACCCAGTACTTC
CSARDGRGGETQYF